This T cell receptor (beta chain) was recorded in a study of long-term antiretroviral therapy in people with HIV. V lost 1 base and J 10 bases, leaving 14 bases between the germline ends. Per germline, CDR1 SGHTA and CDR2 FQGTGA. The CDR3 is 15 residues long. The assay, immunoSEQ v3.0, was run at survey level. Sequencing was designed to cover about 35,000-55,000 T-cell genomes in each sample. Assay used: immunoSEQ multiplex PCR; TCRdb lists only in-frame clones, some missing. The sample lists about 33,000 clones, around three quarters occurring once. Study-level points and caveats: Repertoires in HIV (unlike those of controls) had narrower CDR3 length ranges. Records did not include ART adherence, viral resistance or therapy changes. Regardless of time point, clones expanded before ART dominated the repertoire.

Comment on this clone: The antigen is unknown.

The specimen was unsorted PBMCs, collected 2 years after starting antiretroviral therapy. The receptor was derived from a woman aged 45 to 65 with HIV. The chain is built from TRBV7-3 and TRBJ1-6, with D perhaps matching TRBD1 (5 bases). CDR3 residues: CASSLISGEGSPLHF. In DNA form, the CDR3 reads TGTGCCAGCAGCTTAATATCGGGGGAAGGGTCACCCCTCCACTTT.